This T cell receptor beta chain was captured by sequencing in a study of T cells after yellow fever vaccination. Study-wide findings and caveats: FACS-sorted repertoires might harbor abundant contaminating clonotypes from the bulk population. Some clonotypes, a small share, were shared between CD4 and CD8 compartments.

With 2 bases removed from V and 3 bases from J, the gap between germline ends came to 17 bases. The CDR3 is 16 residues long. In germline, CDR1 is SGHTA, CDR2 FQGNSA. From the 5' RACE reads, TCRdb called clonotypes with MiXCR, one entry per CDR3 protein. The sample lists some 240,000 distinct CDR3 sequences, around 3.1% occurring once. This clonotype has at least ten counts. Its specificity is not known. The chain uses TRBV7-2 and TRBJ2-7; D may be TRBD1 or TRBD2 (5 bases each). The sequenced sample was CD4+ T cells sorted from PBMCs, obtained 10 days after the yellow fever booster vaccination. The source is a man between 18 and 29 years old who received the YFV17D yellow fever vaccine. The CDR3, as DNA: TGTGCCAGCAGCTTACTACCGGGACCCCGAGGCTACGAGCAGTACTTC. Translated, it gives CASSLLPGPRGYEQYF.